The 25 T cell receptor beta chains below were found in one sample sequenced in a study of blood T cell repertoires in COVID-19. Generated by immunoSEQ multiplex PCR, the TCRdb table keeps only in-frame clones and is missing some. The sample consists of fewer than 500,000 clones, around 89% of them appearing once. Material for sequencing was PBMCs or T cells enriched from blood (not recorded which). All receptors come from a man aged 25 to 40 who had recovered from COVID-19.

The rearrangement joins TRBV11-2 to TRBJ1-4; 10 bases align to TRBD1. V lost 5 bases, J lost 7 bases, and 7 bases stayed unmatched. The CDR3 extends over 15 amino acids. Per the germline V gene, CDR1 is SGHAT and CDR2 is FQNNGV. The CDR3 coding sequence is TGTGCCAGCAGCCAAAGACAGGGGGCACGTGAAAAACTGTTTTTT. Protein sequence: CASSQRQGAREKLFF.

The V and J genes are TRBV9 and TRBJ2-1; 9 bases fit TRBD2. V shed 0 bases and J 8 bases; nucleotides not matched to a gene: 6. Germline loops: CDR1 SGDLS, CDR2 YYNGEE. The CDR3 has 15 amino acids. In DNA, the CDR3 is TGTGCCAGCAGCGTAGCTTCTAGCGGGAACCATGAGCAGTTCTTC. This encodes CASSVASSGNHEQFF.

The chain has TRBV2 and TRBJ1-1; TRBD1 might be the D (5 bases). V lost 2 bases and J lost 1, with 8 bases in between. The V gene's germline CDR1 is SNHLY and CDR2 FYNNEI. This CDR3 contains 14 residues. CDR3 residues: CASSEQGPNTEAFF. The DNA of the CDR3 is TGTGCCAGCAGTGAACAGGGTCCGAACACTGAAGCTTTCTTT.

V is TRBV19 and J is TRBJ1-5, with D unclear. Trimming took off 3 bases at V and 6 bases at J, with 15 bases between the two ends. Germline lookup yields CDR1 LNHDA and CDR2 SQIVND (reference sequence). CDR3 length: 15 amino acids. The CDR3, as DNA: TGTGCCAGTAGTATCCCCGCGGGAAGGGTTCAGCCCCAGCATTTT. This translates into CASSIPAGRVQPQHF. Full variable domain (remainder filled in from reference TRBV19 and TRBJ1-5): DGGITQSPKYLFRKEGQNVTLSCEQNLNHDAMYWYRQDPGQGLRLIYYSQIVNDFQKGDIAEGYSVSREKKESFPLTVTSAQKNPTAFYLCASSIPAGRVQPQHFGDGTRLSIL.

CDR3 in DNA: TGCGCCAGCAGCCTGACGGGGACAGGGGATAGTTACGAGCAGTACTTC. This encodes CASSLTGTGDSYEQYF. The rearrangement links TRBV4-1 to TRBJ2-7; 10 bases line up with TRBD1. The trim removed 4 bases at V and 4 bases at J, leaving 10 bases unmatched. The CDR3 has 16 residues. Germline V gives CDR1 MGHRA, CDR2 YSYEKL.

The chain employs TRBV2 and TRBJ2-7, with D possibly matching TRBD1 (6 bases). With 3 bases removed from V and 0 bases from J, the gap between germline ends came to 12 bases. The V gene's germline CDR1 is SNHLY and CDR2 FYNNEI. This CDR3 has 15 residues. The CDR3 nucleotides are TGTGCCAGCAGTGATCCGGGGACAAGCTCCTACGAGCAGTACTTC. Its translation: CASSDPGTSSYEQYF. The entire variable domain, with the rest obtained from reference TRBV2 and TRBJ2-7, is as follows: EPEVTQTPSHQVTQMGQEVILRCVPISNHLYFYWYRQILGQKVEFLVSFYNNEISEKSEIFDDQFSVERPDGSNFTLKIRSTKLEDSAMYFCASSDPGTSSYEQYFGPGTRLTVT.

The DNA of the CDR3 is TGTGCCAGCAGTCCAAGGACAGATATGAACACTGAAGCTTTCTTT. It translates to CASSPRTDMNTEAFF. The chain links TRBV25-1 to TRBJ1-1; possibly TRBD1 for D (6 bases). The CDR3 has 15 amino acids. The V gene's germline CDR1 is MGHDK and CDR2 SYGVNS. V was pared by 5 bases and J by 0 bases, with 13 bases between.

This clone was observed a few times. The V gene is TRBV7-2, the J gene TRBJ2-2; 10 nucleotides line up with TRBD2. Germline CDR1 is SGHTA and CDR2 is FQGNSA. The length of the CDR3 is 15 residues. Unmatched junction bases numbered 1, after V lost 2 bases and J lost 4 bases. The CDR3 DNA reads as TGTGCCAGCAGCTTACTAGCGGGAGCCACCGGGGAGCTGTTTTTT. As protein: CASSLLAGATGELFF.

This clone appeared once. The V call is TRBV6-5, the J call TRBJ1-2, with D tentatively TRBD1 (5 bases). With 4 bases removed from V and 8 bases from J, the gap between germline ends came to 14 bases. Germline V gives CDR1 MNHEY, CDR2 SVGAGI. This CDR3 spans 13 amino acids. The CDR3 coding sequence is TGTGCCAGCAGTTCCTCCCAGGGTAACGGCTACACCTTC. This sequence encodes CASSSSQGNGYTF.

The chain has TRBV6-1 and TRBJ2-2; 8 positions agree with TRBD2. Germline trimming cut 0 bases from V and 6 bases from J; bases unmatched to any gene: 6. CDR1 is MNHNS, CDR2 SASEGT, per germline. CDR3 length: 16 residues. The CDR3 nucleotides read TGTGCCAGCAGTGAAGCGGTTAGCGGGATCCCCGGGGAGCTGTTTTTT. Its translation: CASSEAVSGIPGELFF.

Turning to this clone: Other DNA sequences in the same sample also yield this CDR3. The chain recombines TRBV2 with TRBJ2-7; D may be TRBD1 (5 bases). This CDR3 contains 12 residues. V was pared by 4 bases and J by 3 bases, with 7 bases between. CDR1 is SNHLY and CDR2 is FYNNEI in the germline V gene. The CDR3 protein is CASSAQGYEQYF. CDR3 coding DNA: TGTGCCAGCAGTGCTCAGGGCTACGAGCAGTACTTC.

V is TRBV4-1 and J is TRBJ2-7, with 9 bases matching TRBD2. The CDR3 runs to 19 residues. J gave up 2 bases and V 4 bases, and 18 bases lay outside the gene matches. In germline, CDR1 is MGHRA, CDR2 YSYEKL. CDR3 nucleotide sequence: TGCGCCAGCAGCCTCCCCCGGGTCGGCGGGAGGGCCCCTCCCTACGAGCAGTACTTC. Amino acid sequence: CASSLPRVGGRAPPYEQYF.

The CDR3 DNA reads as TGTGCCAGCAGCGCAGGGGACAGGGGTTCACCCCTCCACTTT. Translating gives CASSAGDRGSPLHF. This chain joins TRBV9 and TRBJ1-6; 10 bases align to TRBD1. The CDR3 consists of 14 residues. Germline V gene data show CDR1 as SGDLS and CDR2 as YYNGEE. V lost 3 bases, J lost 9 bases, and 3 bases stayed unmatched.

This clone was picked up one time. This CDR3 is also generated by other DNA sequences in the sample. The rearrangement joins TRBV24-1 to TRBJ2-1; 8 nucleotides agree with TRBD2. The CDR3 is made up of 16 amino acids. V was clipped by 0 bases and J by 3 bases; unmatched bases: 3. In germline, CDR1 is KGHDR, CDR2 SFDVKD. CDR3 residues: CATSDLGLAGYNEQFF. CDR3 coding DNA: TGTGCCACCAGTGATTTGGGCCTAGCGGGCTACAATGAGCAGTTCTTC.

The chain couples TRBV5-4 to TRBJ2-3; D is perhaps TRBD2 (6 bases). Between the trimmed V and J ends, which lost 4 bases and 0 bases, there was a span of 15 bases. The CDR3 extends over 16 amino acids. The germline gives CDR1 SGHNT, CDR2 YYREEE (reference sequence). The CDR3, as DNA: TGTGCCAGCAGCCTTTTAGCGGAGCCTAGCACAGATACGCAGTATTTT. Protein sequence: CASSLLAEPSTDTQYF.

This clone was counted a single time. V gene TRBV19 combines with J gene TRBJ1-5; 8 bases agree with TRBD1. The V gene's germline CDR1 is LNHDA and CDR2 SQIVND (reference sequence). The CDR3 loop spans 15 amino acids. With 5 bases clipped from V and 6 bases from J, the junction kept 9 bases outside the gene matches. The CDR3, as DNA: TGTGCCAGTAGTTTTCGAGACAGGGGAAGTCAGCCCCAGCATTTT. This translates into CASSFRDRGSQPQHF.

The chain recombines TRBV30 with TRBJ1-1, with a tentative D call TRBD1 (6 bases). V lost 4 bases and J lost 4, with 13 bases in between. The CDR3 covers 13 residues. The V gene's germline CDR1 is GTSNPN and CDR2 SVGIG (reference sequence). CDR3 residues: CAWTEGTSTEAFF. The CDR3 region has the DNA TGTGCCTGGACCGAGGGGACAAGCACTGAAGCTTTCTTT.

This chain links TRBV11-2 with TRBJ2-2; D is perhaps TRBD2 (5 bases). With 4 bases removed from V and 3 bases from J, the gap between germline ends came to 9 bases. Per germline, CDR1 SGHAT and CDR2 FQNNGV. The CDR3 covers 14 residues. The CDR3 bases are TGTGCCAGCAGCTGGGGAGCCTACACCGGGGAGCTGTTTTTT. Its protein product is CASSWGAYTGELFF.

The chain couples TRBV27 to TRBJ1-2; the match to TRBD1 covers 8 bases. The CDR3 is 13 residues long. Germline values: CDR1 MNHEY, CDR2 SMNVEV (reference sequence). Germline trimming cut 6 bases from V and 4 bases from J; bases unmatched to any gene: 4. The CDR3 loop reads CASSTDRAYGYTF. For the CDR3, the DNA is TGTGCCAGCAGCACGGACAGGGCCTATGGCTACACCTTC.

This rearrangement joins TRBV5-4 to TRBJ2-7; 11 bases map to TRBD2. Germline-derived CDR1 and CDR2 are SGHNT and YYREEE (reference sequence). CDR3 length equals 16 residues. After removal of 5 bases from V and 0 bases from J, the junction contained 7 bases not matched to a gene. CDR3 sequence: CASSLPGTSGSYEQYF. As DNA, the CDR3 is TGTGCCAGCAGTCTTCCCGGGACTAGCGGCTCCTACGAGCAGTACTTC.

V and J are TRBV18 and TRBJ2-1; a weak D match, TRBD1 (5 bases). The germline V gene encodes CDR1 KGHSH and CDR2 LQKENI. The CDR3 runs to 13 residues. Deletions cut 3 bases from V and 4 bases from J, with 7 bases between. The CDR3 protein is CASSPPGYNEQFF. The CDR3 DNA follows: TGTGCCAGCTCACCCCCAGGGTACAATGAGCAGTTCTTC.

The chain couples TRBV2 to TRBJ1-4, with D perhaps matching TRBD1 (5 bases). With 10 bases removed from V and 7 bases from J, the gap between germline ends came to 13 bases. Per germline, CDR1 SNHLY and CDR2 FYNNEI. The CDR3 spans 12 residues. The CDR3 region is CATGPRGEKLFF. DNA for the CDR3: TGTGCCACCGGGCCAAGGGGTGAAAAACTGTTTTTT. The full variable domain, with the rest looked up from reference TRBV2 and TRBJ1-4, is EPEVTQTPSHQVTQMGQEVILRCVPISNHLYFYWYRQILGQKVEFLVSFYNNEISEKSEIFDDQFSVERPDGSNFTLKIRSTKLEDSAMYFCATGPRGEKLFFGSGTQLSVL.

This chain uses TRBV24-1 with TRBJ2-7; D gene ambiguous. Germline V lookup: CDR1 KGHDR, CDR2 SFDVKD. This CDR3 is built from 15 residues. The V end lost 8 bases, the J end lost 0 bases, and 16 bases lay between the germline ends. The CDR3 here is CATTPNSKNSYEQYF. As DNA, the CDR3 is TGTGCCACCACCCCGAACTCCAAAAACTCCTACGAGCAGTACTTC.

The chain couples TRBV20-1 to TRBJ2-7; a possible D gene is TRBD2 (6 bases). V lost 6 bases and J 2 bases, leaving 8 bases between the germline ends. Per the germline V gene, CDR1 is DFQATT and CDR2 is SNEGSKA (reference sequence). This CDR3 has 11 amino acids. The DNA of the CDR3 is TGCAGTGCGGGGACTCCCTACGAGCAGTACTTC. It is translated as CSAGTPYEQYF.

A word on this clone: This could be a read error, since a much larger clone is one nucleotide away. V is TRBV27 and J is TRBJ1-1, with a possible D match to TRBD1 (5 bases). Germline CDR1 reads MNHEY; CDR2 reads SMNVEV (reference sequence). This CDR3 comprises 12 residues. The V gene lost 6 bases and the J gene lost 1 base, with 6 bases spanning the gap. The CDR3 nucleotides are TGTGCCAGCAGCGGACAGAACACTGAAGCTTTCTTT. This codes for CASSGQNTEAFF.